This T cell receptor beta chain was obtained from a study of tumor and adjacent non-tumor tissue in lung cancer. Looking at the study overall: There were around eleven adenocarcinoma, a couple of squamous cell carcinoma and 1 small cell lung cancer cases. Regarding the study as a whole: In normal lung, the top 100 clones were significantly more dominant than in tumor. Patients with more diverse tumor TCRs had worse survival. Compared with tumor, normal lung showed significantly lower TCR diversity.

This clonotype was seen a few times. Its matching antigen is unknown. The CDR3 does not end in the conserved phenylalanine or tryptophan, so this is likely a read error. Germline V gene lookup returns CDR1 SGHAT and CDR2 FQNNGV. The CDR3 totals 14 residues. The template was RNA from unsorted bulk tissue. TCRbeta libraries were built with three rounds of nested PCR, modified from ARM-PCR. TCRdb reprocessed the multiplex PCR reads with MiXCR, giving one entry per CDR3 protein. There are 60,000 to 95,000 distinct CDR3 sequences in the sample; around 77% occur only once, and over 9.5% lies in the top ten. Source material: lung tumor tissue. The clonotype originates from a woman aged 50 to 60 with non-small cell lung cancer. This chain uses TRBV11-2 with TRBJ2-3; no clear D. The CDR3 reads CASRLGSRVVTQYS. CDR3 nucleotides: TGTGCCAGCAGGTTAGGCTCGAGAGTAGTTACGCAGTATTCT.